Below are 9 T cell receptor beta chains sequenced from a single sample in a study of beta chain features in type 1 diabetes. Study-wide results and limits: Shorter TCRB CDR3s, moderately but significantly so, marked every one of the four CD4+ subsets in Type 1 diabetes patients.

What was sequenced were expressed TCRB transcripts, since all of the isolated RNA had been reverse transcribed. The repertoire was sequenced with immunoSEQ multiplex PCR; TCRdb's copy has only in-frame clones and lacks some. In the table there are almost 350,000 clones, roughly 9% of which are singletons. The antigens of these receptors remain unknown. Input material: central memory CD4+ T cells from blood. These receptor sequences come from a man younger than 40 with type 1 diabetes.

This rearrangement joins TRBV7-2 to TRBJ1-6; 7 bases fit TRBD1. V gave up 5 bases and J gave up 9 bases; unmatched junction bases: 10. The CDR3 contains 15 residues. The germline CDR1 and CDR2 sequences are SGHTA and FQGNSA. The CDR3 DNA reads as TGTGCCAGCAGCGGTCGACAGGGAGAGAGTTCACCCCTCCACTTT. The encoded protein is CASSGRQGESSPLHF.

This clone was seen more than once but under ten times. The CDR3 loop is CASSLDSGGGYTF. DNA of the CDR3: TGCGCCAGCAGCTTGGACTCCGGGGGCGGCTACACCTTC. V gene TRBV5-1 combines with J gene TRBJ1-2; TRBD1 might be the D (6 bases). CDR1 and CDR2 from the germline V gene are SGHRS and YFSETQ. There are 13 residues in the CDR3. V was cut by 0 bases and J by 8 bases, with 11 bases left in between.

The gene calls are TRBV2 and TRBJ1-6, with no clear D. The CDR3 has 15 amino acids. CDR1 and CDR2 (germline): SNHLY, FYNNEI. Trimming took off 10 bases at V and 3 bases at J, with 16 bases between the two ends. The CDR3 nucleotides are TGTGCCACCACTCTTGACGGAGACTATAATTCACCCCTCCACTTT. It translates to CATTLDGDYNSPLHF.

CDR3 sequence: CASSPEGNVGFYGYTF. CDR3 coding DNA: TGTGCCAGCAGCCCGGAGGGCAACGTGGGTTTCTATGGCTACACCTTC. The rearrangement uses TRBV7-6 and TRBJ1-2, with D unresolved. This CDR3 is built from 16 residues. Trimming cost V 5 bases and J 4 bases, with 20 bases left between them. The germline CDR1 and CDR2 sequences are SGHVS and FNYEAQ.

Concerning this clone: The same CDR3 can be traced to other DNA sequences in this sample. CDR3 loop: CASSELAGGSNEQFF. The CDR3 DNA sequence: TGTGCCAGCAGTGAGTTAGCGGGGGGGAGTAATGAGCAGTTCTTC. The chain carries TRBV2 and TRBJ2-1; 11 positions agree with TRBD2. The CDR3 is made up of 15 amino acids. Per the germline V gene, CDR1 is SNHLY and CDR2 is FYNNEI. V gave up 3 bases and J gave up 7 bases; unmatched junction bases: 5. The entire variable domain, with the rest obtained from reference TRBV2 and TRBJ2-1, is as follows: EPEVTQTPSHQVTQMGQEVILRCVPISNHLYFYWYRQILGQKVEFLVSFYNNEISEKSEIFDDQFSVERPDGSNFTLKIRSTKLEDSAMYFCASSELAGGSNEQFFGPGTRLTVL.

This clone was picked up a small number of times. The CDR3, as DNA: TGTGCCAGCTCCCGACCTAGCGGGGCAAGCTCCTACAATGAGCAGTTCTTC. It encodes CASSRPSGASSYNEQFF. This chain links TRBV18 with TRBJ2-1, with TRBD2 matching 9 bases. CDR3 length: 17 residues. The germline gives CDR1 KGHSH, CDR2 LQKENI. J lost 0 bases, V lost 6 bases, and 9 bases had no gene match.

This clone was observed many times. The chain joins TRBV27 to TRBJ2-7; D may be TRBD1 or TRBD2 (6 bases each). This CDR3 region has 14 residues. The V gene lost 5 bases and the J gene lost 3 bases, with 14 bases spanning the gap. In germline, CDR1 is MNHEY, CDR2 SMNVEV (reference sequence). CDR3 in amino acids: CASSKYREVYEQYF. CDR3 bases: TGTGCCAGCAGTAAATACAGGGAGGTCTACGAGCAGTACTTC.

The chain joins TRBV30 to TRBJ1-2; D might be TRBD1 (5 bases). V was clipped by 4 bases and J by 4 bases, with 10 bases between them. CDR1 is GTSNPN and CDR2 is SVGIG in the germline V gene (reference sequence). The CDR3 covers 12 residues. DNA for the CDR3: TGTGCCTGGACCGGGGGAGTCTATGGCTACACCTTC. Encoded protein: CAWTGGVYGYTF.

This clone has a handful of counts. The sample contains more than one DNA sequence encoding this CDR3. The CDR3 DNA is TGCAGTGCTTTCCAAGAGACCCAGTACTTC. Its translation is CSAFQETQYF. J is TRBJ2-5 and V is TRBV20-1; D remains ambiguous. CDR1 DFQATT and CDR2 SNEGSKA come from the germline V gene (reference sequence). Trimming left V 5 bases short and J 1 base short, with 2 bases between. CDR3 length equals 10 residues.